Listed below are T cell receptor beta chains from one sample, sequenced in a study of blood T cells in healthy people across ages. MiXCR was run by TCRdb on the 5' RACE reads, yielding one entry per CDR3 protein. The table lists roughly 800,000 distinct CDR3 sequences, 36% of them singletons. Input material: blood. The receptors were sampled from a man younger than 30 in good health. Each CDR3 is given with its conserved first and last residue. The D gene is left open where the match is weak. Size tells how often a clone was seen (once, few, many) or the class of an expanded clone, and some rows leave it out.

v_gene	len	d_gene	abundance	j_gene	CDR3aa	CDR3nt
TRBV3-1	17	NA	NA	TRBJ2-1	CASSQELIRVYFNEQFF	TGTGCCAGCAGCCAAGAGTTAATCAGGGTATATTTCAATGAGCAGTTCTTC
TRBV10-3	17	TRBD1	few	TRBJ2-7	CAISESMVGQGKDEQYF	TGTGCCATCAGTGAGTCGATGGTGGGACAGGGAAAAGACGAGCAGTACTTC
TRBV20-1	11	TRBD2	many	TRBJ2-1	CSAHTSGEQFF	TGCAGTGCACATACTAGCGGCGAGCAGTTCTTC
TRBV12-3/TRBV12-4	13	TRBD1	many	TRBJ1-6	CASKQGAPSPLHF	TGTGCCAGCAAACAGGGGGCCCCTTCACCCCTCCACTTT
TRBV20-1	14	NA	NA	TRBJ1-1	CSARSRGAGTEAFF	TGCAGTGCTCGGTCCCGAGGGGCTGGCACTGAAGCTTTCTTT
TRBV2	15	NA	few	TRBJ1-5	CASSLDSQGGQPQHF	TGTGCCAGCAGTCTCGACAGCCAGGGAGGTCAGCCCCAGCATTTT
TRBV7-2	14	NA	NA	TRBJ1-4	CASSFKGTNEKLFF	TGTGCCAGCAGCTTTAAGGGAACTAATGAAAAACTGTTTTTT
TRBV7-2	15	NA	NA	TRBJ2-2	CASSLGREDTGELFF	TGTGCCAGCAGCTTAGGCAGGGAGGACACCGGGGAGCTGTTTTTT
TRBV20-1	14	NA	many	TRBJ2-3	CSARDYASTDTQYF	TGCAGTGCTAGAGATTATGCTAGCACAGATACGCAGTATTTT
TRBV20-1	15	TRBD2	few	TRBJ2-7	CSARDSGTRFDEQYF	TGCAGTGCTAGAGATTCGGGGACTAGGTTTGACGAGCAGTACTTC
TRBV20-1	19	TRBD2	NA	TRBJ2-1	CSARAKRRLAGGIYNEQFF	TGCAGTGCTAGAGCCAAAAGACGACTAGCGGGGGGGATATACAATGAGCAGTTCTTC
TRBV5-1	15	TRBD1	NA	TRBJ1-1	CASSLVGTVSTEAFF	TGCGCCAGCAGCTTGGTCGGGACAGTGAGCACTGAAGCTTTCTTT
TRBV7-2	15	NA	many	TRBJ2-7	CASSESRAPYYEQYF	TGTGCCAGCAGCGAATCCAGGGCGCCGTACTACGAGCAGTACTTC
TRBV5-1	15	NA	few	TRBJ1-2	CASSLASGTNYGYTF	TGCGCCAGCAGCTTGGCCTCGGGGACAAACTATGGCTACACCTTC
TRBV12-3/TRBV12-4	13	NA	NA	TRBJ2-7	CASSVAGTYEQYF	TGTGCCAGCAGTGTAGCAGGTACCTACGAGCAGTACTTC